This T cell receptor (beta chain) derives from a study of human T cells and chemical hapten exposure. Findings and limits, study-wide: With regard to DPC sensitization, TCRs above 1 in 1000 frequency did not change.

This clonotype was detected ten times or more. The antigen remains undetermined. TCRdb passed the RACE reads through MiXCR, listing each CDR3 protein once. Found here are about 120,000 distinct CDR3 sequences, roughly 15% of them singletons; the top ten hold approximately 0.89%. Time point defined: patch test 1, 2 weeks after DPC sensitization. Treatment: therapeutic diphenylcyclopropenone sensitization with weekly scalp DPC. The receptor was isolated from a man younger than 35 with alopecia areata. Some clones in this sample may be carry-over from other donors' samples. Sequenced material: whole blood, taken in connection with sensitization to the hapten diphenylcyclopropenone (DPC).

The chain's CDR3 is CASSFPSGAHTQYF. In DNA form, the CDR3 reads TGTGCCAGCAGTTTCCCTTCCGGGGCCCATACGCAGTATTTT. This sequence joins TRBV12-3 or TRBV12-4 and TRBJ2-3; the D call may be TRBD1 or TRBD2 (5 bases each). V was shortened by 3 bases and J by 7 bases, with 14 bases between the two germline ends. CDR3 length: 14 amino acids.